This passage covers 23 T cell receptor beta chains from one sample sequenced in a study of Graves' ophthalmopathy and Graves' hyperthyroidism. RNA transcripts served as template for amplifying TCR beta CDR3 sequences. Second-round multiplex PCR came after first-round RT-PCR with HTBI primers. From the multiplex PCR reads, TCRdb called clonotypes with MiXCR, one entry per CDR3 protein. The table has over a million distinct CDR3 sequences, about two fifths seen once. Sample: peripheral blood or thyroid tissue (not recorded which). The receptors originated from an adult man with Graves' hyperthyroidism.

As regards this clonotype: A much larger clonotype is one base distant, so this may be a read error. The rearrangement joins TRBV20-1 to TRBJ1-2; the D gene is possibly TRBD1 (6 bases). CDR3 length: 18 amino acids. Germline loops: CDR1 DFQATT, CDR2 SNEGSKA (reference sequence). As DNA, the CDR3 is TGCAGTGCTAGGGGGGGAATTGGACAGACAAAAGATAACTATGGCTGCACCTTC. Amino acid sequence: CSARGGIGQTKDNYGCTF.

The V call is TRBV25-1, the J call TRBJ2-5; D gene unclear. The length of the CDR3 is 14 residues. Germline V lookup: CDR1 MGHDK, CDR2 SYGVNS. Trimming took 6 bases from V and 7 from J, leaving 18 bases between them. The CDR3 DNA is TGTGCCAGCAGGAGCGCCGGTTCTGGTGGGACCCAGTACTTC. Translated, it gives CASRSAGSGGTQYF.

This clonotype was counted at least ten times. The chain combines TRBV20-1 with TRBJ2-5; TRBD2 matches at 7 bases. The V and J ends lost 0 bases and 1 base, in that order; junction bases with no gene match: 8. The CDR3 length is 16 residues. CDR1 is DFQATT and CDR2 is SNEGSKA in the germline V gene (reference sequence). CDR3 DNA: TGCAGTGCTAGAGATCGTGGGGGGGTGACCCAAGAGACCCAGTACTTC. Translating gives CSARDRGGVTQETQYF.

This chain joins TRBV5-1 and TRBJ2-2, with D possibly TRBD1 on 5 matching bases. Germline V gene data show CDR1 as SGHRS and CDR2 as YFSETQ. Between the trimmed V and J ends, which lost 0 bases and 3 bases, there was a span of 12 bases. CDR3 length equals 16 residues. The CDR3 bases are TGCGCCAGCAGCTTGGGGCAGGGCGTATACACCGGGGAGCTGTTTTTT. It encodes CASSLGQGVYTGELFF. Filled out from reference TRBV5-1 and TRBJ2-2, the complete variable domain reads KAGVTQTPRYLIKTRGQQVTLSCSPISGHRSVSWYQQTPGQGLQFLFEYFSETQRNKGNFPGRFSGRQFSNSRSEMNVSTLELGDSALYLCASSLGQGVYTGELFFGEGSRLTVL.

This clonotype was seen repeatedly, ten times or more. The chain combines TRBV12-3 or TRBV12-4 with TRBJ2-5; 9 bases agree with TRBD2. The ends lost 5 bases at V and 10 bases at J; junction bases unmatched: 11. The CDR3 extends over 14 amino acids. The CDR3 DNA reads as TGTGCCAGCAGTCCGACTAGCGGTCCAGGGGGCCAGTACTTC. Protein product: CASSPTSGPGGQYF.

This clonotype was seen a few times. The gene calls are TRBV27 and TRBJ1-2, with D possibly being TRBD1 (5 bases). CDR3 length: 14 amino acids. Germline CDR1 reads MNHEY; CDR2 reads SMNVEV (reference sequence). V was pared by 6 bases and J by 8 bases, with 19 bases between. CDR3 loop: CASSPQGASGGYTF. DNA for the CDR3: TGTGCCAGCAGCCCACAAGGGGCCTCGGGCGGCTACACCTTC.

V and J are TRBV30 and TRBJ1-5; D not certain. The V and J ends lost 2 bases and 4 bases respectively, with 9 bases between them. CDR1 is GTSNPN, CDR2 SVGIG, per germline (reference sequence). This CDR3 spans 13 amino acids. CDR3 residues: CAWSKDGNQPQHF. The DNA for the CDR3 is TGTGCCTGGAGTAAGGACGGGAATCAGCCCCAGCATTTT.

In DNA, the CDR3 is TGTGCCAGCAGCGAGGGGGACAGGGGCACTGAAGCTTTCTTT. As protein: CASSEGDRGTEAFF. V and J are TRBV5-6 and TRBJ1-1; TRBD1 aligns across 10 bases. This CDR3 has 14 amino acids. CDR1 and CDR2 (germline): SGHDT, YYEEEE. The J segment lost 4 bases and the V segment lost 4 bases, leaving 4 bases of the junction unmatched.

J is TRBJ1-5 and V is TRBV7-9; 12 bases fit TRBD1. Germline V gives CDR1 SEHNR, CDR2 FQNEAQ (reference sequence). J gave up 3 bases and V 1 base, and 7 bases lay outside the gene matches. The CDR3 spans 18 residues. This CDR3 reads CASSLGAGTGGLNQPQHF. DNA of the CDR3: TGTGCCAGCAGCTTAGGTGCCGGGACAGGGGGCCTCAATCAGCCCCAGCATTTT.

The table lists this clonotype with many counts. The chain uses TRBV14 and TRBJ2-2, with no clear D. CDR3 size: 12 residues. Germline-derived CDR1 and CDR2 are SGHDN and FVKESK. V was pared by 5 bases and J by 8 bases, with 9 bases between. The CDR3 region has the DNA TGTGCCAGCAGCTCCCGCTTGGGGGAGCTGTTTTTT. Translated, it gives CASSSRLGELFF.

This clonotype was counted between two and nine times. The CDR3 DNA is TGCGCCAGCAGCCCTCCGGGACAGGGGGCCCTAAACCGGCATTTT. Translating gives CASSPPGQGALNRHF. The V call is TRBV4-3, the J call TRBJ1-5, with TRBD1 matching over 12 bases. The V gene's germline CDR1 is LGHNA and CDR2 YSLEER. J gave up 15 bases and V 4 bases, and 13 bases lay outside the gene matches. The CDR3 runs to 15 residues.

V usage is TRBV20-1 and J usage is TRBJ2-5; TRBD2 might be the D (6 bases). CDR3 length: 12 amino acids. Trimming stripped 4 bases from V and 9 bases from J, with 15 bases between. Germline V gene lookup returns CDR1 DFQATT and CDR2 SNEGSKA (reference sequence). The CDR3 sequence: CSATKTSQPQYF. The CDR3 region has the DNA TGCAGTGCTACCAAGACTAGTCAGCCCCAGTACTTC.

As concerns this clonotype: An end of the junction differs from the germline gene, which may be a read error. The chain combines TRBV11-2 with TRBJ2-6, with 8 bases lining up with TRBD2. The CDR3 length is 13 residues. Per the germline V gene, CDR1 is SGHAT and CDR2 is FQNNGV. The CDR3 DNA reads TGTGCCAGCAGCCCCGGGGGGGTCAACGTCCTGACTTTC. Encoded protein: CASSPGGVNVLTF.

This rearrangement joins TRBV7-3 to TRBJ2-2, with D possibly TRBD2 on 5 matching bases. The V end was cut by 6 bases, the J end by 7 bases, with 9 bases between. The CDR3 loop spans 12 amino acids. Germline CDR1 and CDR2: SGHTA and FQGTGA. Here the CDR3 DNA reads TGTGCCAGCAGTAACGGAGGCGGGGAGCTGTTTTTT. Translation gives CASSNGGGELFF.

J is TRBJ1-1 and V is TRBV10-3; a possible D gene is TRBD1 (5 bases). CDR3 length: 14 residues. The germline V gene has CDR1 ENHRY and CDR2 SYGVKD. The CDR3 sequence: CTSSYGVWDAEAFF. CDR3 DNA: TGTACCAGCAGTTACGGGGTGTGGGACGCTGAAGCTTTCTTT.

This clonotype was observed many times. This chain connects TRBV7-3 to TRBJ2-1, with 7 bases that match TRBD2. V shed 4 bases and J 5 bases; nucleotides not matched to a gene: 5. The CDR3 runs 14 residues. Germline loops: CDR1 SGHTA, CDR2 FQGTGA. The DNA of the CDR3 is TGTGCCAGCAGCTCCACCGGGACTAACAATGAGCAGTTCTTC. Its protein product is CASSSTGTNNEQFF.

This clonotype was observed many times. The DNA of the CDR3 is TGCAGCGTTGGGAGGGGCAGGAACACCGGGGAGCTGTTTTTT. This translates into CSVGRGRNTGELFF. The chain carries TRBV29-1 and TRBJ2-2, with a tentative D call TRBD2 (6 bases). The germline V gene has CDR1 SQVTM and CDR2 ANQGSEA. V was cut by 4 bases and J by 1 base, with 10 bases left in between. This CDR3 is built from 14 residues.

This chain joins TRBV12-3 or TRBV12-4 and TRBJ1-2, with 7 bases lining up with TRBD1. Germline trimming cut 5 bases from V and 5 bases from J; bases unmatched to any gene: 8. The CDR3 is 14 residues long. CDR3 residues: CASSGDSTGYGYTF. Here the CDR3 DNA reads TGTGCCAGCAGTGGGGACAGCACGGGGTATGGCTACACCTTC.

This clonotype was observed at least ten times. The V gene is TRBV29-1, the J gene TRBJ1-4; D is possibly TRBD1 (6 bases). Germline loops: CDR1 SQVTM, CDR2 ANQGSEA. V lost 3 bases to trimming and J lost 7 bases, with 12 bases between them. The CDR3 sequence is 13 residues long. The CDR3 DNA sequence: TGCAGCGTTGACAGGGGAGAGTGTGAAAAACTGTTTTTT. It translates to CSVDRGECEKLFF.

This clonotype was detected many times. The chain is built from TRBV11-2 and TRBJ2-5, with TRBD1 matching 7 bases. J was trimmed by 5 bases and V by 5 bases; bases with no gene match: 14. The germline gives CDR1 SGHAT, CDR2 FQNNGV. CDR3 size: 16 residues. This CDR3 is CASSPTLDRALETQYF. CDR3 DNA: TGTGCCAGCAGCCCAACCCTCGACAGGGCTCTGGAGACCCAGTACTTC. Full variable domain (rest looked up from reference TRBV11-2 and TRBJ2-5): EAGVAQSPRYKIIEKRQSVAFWCNPISGHATLYWYQQILGQGPKLLIQFQNNGVVDDSQLPKDRFSAERLKGVDSTLKIQPAKLEDSAVYLCASSPTLDRALETQYFGPGTRLLVL.

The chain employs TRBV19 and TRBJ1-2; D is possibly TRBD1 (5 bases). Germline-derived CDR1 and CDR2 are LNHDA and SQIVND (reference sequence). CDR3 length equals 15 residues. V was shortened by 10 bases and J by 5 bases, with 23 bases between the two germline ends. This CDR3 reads CATFYGGTNSYGYTF. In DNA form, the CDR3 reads TGTGCCACCTTTTATGGGGGGACTAACTCTTATGGCTACACCTTC.

The CDR3 sequence: CASAAAIEKLFF. CDR3 DNA sequence: TGTGCCAGCGCTGCCGCGATTGAAAAACTGTTTTTT. V gene TRBV28 combines with J gene TRBJ1-4; D unresolved. CDR1 is MDHEN, CDR2 SYDVKM, per germline. The CDR3 extends over 12 amino acids. The germline V and J ends were trimmed by 8 bases and 7 bases, with 11 bases remaining between them.

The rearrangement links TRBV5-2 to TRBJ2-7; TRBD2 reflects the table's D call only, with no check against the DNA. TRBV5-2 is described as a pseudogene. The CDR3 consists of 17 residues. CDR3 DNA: TGTGCCAGCAGCTTGACTAGCGGGAACCTTGACTCCTACGAGCAGTACTTC. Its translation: CASSLTSGNLDSYEQYF.